This paragraph reports one T cell receptor (beta chain). Antigen: not known. Unique molecular identifiers were attached to individual cDNA molecules during library preparation. MiXCR was run by TCRdb on the RACE reads, yielding one entry per CDR3 protein. Here the sample spans 150,000 to 200,000 distinct CDR3 sequences, more than 25% being singletons. This sample stems from a study of human T cells and chemical hapten exposure. About the research overall: On about 2 cm by about 2 cm of upper inner arm skin, sensitization was performed with 2% DPC. DPC 0.01% went on the upper back by patch test, with reading at 6 days.

General study results and limits: There were significantly more large CDR3 similarity clusters among expanded TCRs than among controls.

Germline-derived CDR1 and CDR2 are SGHAT and FQDESV (reference sequence). The CDR3 contains 16 residues. J lost 0 bases, V lost 3 bases, and 4 bases had no gene match. The time point here: pre-sensitization, week 0. The treatment is: therapeutic diphenylcyclopropenone sensitization with weekly scalp DPC. The source material was whole blood, sampled in connection with sensitization to the hapten diphenylcyclopropenone (DPC). This TCR derives from a woman in her thirties with alopecia areata. Some clones in this sample may be carry-over from other donors' samples. The chain couples TRBV11-1 to TRBJ2-4, with 8 bases that match TRBD1. The CDR3 loop reads CASSFGTGLAKNIQYF. Written as DNA, the CDR3 is TGTGCCAGCAGCTTCGGGACAGGCCTAGCCAAAAACATTCAGTACTTC.